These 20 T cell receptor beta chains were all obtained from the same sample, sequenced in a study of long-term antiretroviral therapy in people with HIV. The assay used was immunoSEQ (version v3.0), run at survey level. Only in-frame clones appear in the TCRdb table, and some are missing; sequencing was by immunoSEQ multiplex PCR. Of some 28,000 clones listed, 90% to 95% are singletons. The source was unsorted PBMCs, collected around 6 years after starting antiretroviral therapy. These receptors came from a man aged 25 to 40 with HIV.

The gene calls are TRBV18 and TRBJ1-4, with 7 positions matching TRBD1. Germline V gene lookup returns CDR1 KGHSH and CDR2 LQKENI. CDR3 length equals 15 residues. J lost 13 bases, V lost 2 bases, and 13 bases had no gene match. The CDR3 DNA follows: TGTGCCAGCTCACCAGAGATACAGGGGCCCGGATTACTGTTTTTT. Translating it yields CASSPEIQGPGLLFF.

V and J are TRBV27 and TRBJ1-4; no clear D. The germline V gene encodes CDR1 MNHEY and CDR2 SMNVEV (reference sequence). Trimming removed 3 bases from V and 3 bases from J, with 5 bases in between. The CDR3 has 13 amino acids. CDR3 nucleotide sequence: TGTGCCAGCAGTTTTCTATCTAATGAAAAACTGTTTTTT. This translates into CASSFLSNEKLFF.

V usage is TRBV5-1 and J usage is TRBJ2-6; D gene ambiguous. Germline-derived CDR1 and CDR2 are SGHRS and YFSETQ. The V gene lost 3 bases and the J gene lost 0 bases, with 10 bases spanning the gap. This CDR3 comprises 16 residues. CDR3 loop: CASSYDASSGANVLTF. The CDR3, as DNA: TGCGCCAGCAGCTATGACGCATCCTCTGGGGCCAACGTCCTGACTTTC.

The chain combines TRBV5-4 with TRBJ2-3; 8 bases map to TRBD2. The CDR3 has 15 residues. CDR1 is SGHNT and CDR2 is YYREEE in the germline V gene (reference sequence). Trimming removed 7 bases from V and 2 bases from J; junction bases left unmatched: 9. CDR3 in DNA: TGTGCCAGCTTCTCGGGGGGGATCCTCACAGATACGCAGTATTTT. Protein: CASFSGGILTDTQYF.

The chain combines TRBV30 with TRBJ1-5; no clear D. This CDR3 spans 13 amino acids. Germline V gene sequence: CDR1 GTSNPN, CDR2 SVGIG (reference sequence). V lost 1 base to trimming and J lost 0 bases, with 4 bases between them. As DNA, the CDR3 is TGTGCCTGGAGTGGCGGTAGCAATCAGCCCCAGCATTTT. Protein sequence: CAWSGGSNQPQHF. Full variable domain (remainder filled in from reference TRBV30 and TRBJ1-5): SQTIHQWPATLVQPVGSPLSLECTVEGTSNPNLYWYRQAAGRGLQLLFYSVGIGQISSEVPQNLSASRPQDRQFILSSKKLLLSDSGFYLCAWSGGSNQPQHFGDGTRLSIL.

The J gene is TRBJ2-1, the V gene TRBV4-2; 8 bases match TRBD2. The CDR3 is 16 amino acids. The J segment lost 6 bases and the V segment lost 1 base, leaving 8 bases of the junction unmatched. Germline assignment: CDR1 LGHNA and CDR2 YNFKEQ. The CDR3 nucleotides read TGTGCCAGCAGCCAAGGCATCTATACTAGCGGCAATGAGCAGTTCTTC. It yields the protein CASSQGIYTSGNEQFF.

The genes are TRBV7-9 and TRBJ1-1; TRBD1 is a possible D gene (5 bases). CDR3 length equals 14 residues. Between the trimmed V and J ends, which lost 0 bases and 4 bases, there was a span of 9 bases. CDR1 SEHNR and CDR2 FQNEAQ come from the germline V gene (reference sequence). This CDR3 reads CASSLAQGTTEAFF. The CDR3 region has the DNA TGTGCCAGCAGCTTAGCGCAGGGAACCACTGAAGCTTTCTTT.

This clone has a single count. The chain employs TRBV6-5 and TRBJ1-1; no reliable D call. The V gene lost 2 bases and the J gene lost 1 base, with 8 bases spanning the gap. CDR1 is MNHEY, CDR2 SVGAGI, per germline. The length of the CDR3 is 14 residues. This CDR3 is CASSYAGPNTEAFF. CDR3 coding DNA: TGTGCCAGCAGTTACGCCGGACCGAACACTGAAGCTTTCTTT.

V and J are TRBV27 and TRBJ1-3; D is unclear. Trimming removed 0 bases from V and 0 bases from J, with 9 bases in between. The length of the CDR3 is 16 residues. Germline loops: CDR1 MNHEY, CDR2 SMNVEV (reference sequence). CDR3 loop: CASSLSGGVSGNTIYF. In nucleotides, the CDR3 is TGTGCCAGCAGTTTATCGGGCGGAGTCTCTGGAAACACCATATATTTT.

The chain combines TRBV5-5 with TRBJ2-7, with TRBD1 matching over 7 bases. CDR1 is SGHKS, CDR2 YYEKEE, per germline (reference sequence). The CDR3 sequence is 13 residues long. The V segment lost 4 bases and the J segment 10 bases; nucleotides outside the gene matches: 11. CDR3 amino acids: CASSTRQGGQQYF. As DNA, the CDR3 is TGTGCCAGCAGCACCCGACAGGGCGGTCAACAGTACTTC. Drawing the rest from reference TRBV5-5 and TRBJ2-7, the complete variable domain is DAGVTQSPTHLIKTRGQQVTLRCSPISGHKSVSWYQQVLGQGPQFIFQYYEKEERGRGNFPDRFSARQFPNYSSELNVNALLLGDSALYLCASSTRQGGQQYFGPGTRLTVT.

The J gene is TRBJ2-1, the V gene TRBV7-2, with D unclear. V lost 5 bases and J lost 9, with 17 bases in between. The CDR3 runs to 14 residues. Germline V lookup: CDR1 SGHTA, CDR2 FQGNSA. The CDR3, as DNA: TGTGCCAGCAGCAAGAGCCTATCTAGTGGTGAGCAGTTCTTC. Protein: CASSKSLSSGEQFF.

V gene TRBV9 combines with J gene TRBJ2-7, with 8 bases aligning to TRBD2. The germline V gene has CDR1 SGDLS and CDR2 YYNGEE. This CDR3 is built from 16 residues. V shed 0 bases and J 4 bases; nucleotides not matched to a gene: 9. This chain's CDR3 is CASSVARGLVWYEQYF. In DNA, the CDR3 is TGTGCCAGCAGCGTAGCTAGGGGACTAGTGTGGTACGAGCAGTACTTC.

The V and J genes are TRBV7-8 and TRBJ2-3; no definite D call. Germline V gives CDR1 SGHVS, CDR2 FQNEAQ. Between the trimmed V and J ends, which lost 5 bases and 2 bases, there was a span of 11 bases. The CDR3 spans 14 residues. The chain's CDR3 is CASSLTENTDTQYF. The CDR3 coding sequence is TGTGCCAGCAGCCTAACAGAAAACACAGATACGCAGTATTTT. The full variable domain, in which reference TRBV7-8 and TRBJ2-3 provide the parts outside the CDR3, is GAGVSQSPRYKVAKRGQDVALRCDPISGHVSLFWYQQALGQGPEFLTYFQNEAQLDKSGLPSDRFFAERPEGSVSTLKIQRTQQEDSAVYLCASSLTENTDTQYFGPGTRLTVL.

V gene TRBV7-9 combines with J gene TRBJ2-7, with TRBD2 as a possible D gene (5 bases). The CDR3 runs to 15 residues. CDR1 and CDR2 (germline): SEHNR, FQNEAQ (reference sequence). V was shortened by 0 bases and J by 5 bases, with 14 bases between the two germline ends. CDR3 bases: TGTGCCAGCAGCTTAGCGCGGGTGGGGTGGCACGAGCAGTACTTC. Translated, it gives CASSLARVGWHEQYF.

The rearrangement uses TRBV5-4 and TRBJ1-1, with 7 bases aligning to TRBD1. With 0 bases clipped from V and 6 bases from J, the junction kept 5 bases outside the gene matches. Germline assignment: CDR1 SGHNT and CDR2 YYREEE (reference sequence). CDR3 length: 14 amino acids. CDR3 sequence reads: CASSLGTGGAEAFF. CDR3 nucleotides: TGTGCCAGCAGCTTGGGGACAGGAGGCGCTGAAGCTTTCTTT.

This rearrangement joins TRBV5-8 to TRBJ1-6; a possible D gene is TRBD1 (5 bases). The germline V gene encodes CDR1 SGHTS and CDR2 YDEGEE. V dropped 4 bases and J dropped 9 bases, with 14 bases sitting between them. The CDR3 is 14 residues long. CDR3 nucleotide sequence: TGTGCCAGCAGCAGGGGTTCCGCGAGTTCACCCCTCCACTTT. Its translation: CASSRGSASSPLHF.

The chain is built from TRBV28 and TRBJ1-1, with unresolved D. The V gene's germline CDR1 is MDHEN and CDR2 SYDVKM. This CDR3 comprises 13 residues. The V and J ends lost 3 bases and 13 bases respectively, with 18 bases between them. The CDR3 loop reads CASSFLGEPDGFF. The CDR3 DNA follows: TGTGCCAGCAGTTTCCTTGGGGAACCCGACGGTTTCTTT.

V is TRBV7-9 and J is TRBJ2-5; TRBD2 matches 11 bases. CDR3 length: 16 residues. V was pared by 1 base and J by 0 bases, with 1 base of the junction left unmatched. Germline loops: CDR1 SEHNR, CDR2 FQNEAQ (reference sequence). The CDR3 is CASSLGTSGYQETQYF. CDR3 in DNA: TGTGCCAGCAGCTTAGGGACTAGCGGGTACCAAGAGACCCAGTACTTC.

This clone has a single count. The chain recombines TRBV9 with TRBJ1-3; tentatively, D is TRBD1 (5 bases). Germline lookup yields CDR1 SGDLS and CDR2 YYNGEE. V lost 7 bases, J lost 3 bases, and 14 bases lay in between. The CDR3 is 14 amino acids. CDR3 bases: TGTGCCAGCGGACCGGGGGTGGGTGGAAACACCATATATTTT. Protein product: CASGPGVGGNTIYF.

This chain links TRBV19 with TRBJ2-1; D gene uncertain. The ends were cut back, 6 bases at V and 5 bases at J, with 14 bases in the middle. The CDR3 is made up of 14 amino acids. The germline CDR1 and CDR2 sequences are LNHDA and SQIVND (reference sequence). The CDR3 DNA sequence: TGTGCCAGTAGCGCCAGATGGATTGACAATGAGCAGTTCTTC. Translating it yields CASSARWIDNEQFF.